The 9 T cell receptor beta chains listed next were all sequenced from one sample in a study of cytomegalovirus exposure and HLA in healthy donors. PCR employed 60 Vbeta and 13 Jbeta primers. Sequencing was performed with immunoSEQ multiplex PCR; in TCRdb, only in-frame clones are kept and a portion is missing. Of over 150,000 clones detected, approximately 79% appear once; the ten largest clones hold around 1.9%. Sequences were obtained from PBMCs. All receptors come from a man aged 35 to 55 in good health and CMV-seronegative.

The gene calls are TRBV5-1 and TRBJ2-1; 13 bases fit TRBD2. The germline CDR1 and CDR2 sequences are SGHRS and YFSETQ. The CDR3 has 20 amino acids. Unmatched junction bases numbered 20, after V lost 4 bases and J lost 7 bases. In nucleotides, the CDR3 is TGCGCCAGCAGCCTGGCGAGTCGCACTAGCGGGAGGGTTATACAAAATGAGCAGTTCTTC. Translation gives CASSLASRTSGRVIQNEQFF.

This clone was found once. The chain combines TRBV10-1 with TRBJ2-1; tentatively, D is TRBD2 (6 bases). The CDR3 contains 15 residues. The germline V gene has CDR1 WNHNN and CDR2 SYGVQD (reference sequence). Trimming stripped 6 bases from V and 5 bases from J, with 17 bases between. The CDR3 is CASSQPGSRDNEQFF. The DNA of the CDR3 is TGCGCCAGCAGCCAACCCGGGAGCCGGGACAATGAGCAGTTCTTC.

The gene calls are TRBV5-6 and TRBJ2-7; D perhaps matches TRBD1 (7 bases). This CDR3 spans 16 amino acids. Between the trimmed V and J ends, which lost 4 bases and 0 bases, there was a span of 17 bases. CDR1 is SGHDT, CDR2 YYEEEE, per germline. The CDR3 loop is CASSLPTGRNSYEQYF. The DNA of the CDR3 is TGTGCCAGCAGCCTCCCGACAGGGAGGAACTCCTACGAGCAGTACTTC.

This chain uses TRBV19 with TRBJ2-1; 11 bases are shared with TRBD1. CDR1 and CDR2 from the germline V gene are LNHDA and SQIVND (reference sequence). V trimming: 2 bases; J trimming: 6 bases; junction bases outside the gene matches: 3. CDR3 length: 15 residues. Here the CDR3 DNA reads TGTGCCAGTAGTATAACGGGACAGGGGGGCAATGAGCAGTTCTTC. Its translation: CASSITGQGGNEQFF.

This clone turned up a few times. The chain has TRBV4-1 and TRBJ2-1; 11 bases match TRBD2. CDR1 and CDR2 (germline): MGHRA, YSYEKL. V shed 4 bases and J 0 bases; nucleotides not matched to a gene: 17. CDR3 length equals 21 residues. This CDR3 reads CASSPVQMGLAAMSSYNEQFF. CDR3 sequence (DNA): TGCGCCAGCAGCCCAGTACAAATGGGACTAGCGGCGATGAGCTCCTACAATGAGCAGTTCTTC.

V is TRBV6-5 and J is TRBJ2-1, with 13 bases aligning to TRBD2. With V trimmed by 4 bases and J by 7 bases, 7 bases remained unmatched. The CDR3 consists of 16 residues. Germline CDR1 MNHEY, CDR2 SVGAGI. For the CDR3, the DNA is TGTGCCAGCAGTTCCCTGACTAGCGGGAGGTCAAATGAGCAGTTCTTC. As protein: CASSSLTSGRSNEQFF.

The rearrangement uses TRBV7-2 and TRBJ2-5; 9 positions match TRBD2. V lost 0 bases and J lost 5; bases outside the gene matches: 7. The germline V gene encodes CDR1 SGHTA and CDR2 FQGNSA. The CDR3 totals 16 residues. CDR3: CASSLAPGTSLETQYF. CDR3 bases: TGTGCCAGCAGCTTAGCACCCGGGACTAGCCTCGAGACCCAGTACTTC.

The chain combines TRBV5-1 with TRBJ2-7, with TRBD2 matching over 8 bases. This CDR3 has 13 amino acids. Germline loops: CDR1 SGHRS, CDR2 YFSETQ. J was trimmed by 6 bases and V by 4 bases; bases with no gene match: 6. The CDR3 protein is CASSPGRASEQYF. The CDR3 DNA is TGCGCCAGCAGCCCCGGGAGGGCCTCCGAGCAGTACTTC.

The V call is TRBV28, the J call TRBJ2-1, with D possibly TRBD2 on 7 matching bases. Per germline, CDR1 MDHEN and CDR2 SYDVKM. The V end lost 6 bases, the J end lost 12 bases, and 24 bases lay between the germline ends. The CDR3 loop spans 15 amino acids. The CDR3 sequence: CASSHPGGGRVGQFF. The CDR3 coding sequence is TGTGCCAGCAGCCACCCCGGAGGGGGGAGGGTGGGGCAGTTCTTC.